The present entry profiles one T cell receptor (beta chain) with its context. Its antigen is not identified. The V gene end was trimmed by 5 bases and the J gene end by 1 base; junction bases not matched to a gene: 5. Germline V gives CDR1 SGHAT, CDR2 FQNNGV. This CDR3 contains 15 residues. This record comes from a study of T cells in narcolepsy. Findings and limits, study-wide: HCRT-specific and TRIB2-specific autoreactive clonotypes appeared among same-patient CSF and blood CD4+ clonotypes. No autoreactive T cell clone sequences appeared in some memory CD4+ repertoires.

Using immunoSEQ multiplex PCR, the repertoire was profiled, and TCRdb retains in-frame clones only, with some absent. The sample has tens of thousands of clones, under 85% seen once; the top ten hold 0.95% to 1.5%. The clonotype originates from a human donor with narcolepsy. Sequences were obtained from CD45RA- memory CD4+ T cells from PBMCs. The chain is built from TRBV11-2 and TRBJ2-1, with 7 bases lining up with TRBD1. The CDR3 sequence is CASSPDRVSYNEQFF. For the CDR3, the DNA is TGTGCCAGCAGCCCCGACAGGGTTTCCTACAATGAGCAGTTCTTC.